Detailed here is one T cell receptor (beta chain). CDR3 length: 19 amino acids. CDR1 MNHEY and CDR2 SMNVEV come from the germline V gene (reference sequence). V lost 0 bases and J lost 7; bases outside the gene matches: 16. The data were obtained in a study of blood T cell repertoires in COVID-19. Turning to the study itself: Sites across the United States, Italy and Spain contributed samples from acute and convalescent COVID-19. The analysed material was cDNA or gDNA that came from T cells, B-cell-depleted T cells, or PBMCs.

Individuals aged roughly 18 to 90 years were recruited from fewer than 30 US areas. Profiled with immunoSEQ multiplex PCR; TCRdb holds only in-frame clones, not every one. The profile covers 150,000 to 200,000 clones, with 60% to 80% appearing a single time and roughly 17% taken by the ten largest. The receptor comes from a woman between 45 and 65 years old who had recovered from COVID-19. The sequenced sample consisted of PBMCs or T cells enriched from blood (not recorded which). The genes are TRBV27 and TRBJ2-1, with TRBD2 matching over 9 bases. The CDR3 region is CASSLSRGRALISGNEQFF. The DNA for the CDR3 is TGTGCCAGCAGTTTATCGCGCGGGAGGGCCCTAATCTCCGGGAATGAGCAGTTCTTC.